This TCR beta chain came from a study of OX40 agonist ivuxolimab in advanced cancers. About the study as a whole: The costimulatory receptor OX40 (CD134) was targeted by ivuxolimab, a fully human IgG2 agonistic monoclonal antibody. Intravenous ivuxolimab was administered to patients every 2 weeks at six dose levels: 0.01, 0.1, 0.3, 1.5, 3 and 10 mg/kg. Of the roughly 52 dose-escalation patients, hepatocellular carcinoma was present in around 20, melanoma in some 15, renal cell carcinoma in 9 and head and neck cancer in 9. The dose-escalation cohort was over 70% male with a mean age of 60 years, ranging from roughly 23 to 90. Prior anti-PD-1, anti-PD-L1 or anti-CTLA-4 therapy was permitted, and 30% to 45% of dose-escalation patients had received checkpoint inhibitors. Partial responses occurred in three dose-escalation patients, of whom one had hepatocellular carcinoma and two had cutaneous melanoma. Peripheral TCRbeta sequencing aimed to test whether ivuxolimab altered TCR sequence diversity and caused clonal T-cell expansion. The monotherapy dose-escalation portion (N of about 49 patients) of the phase I ivuxolimab trial is reported in the paper.

Unmatched junction bases come to 8, with V trimmed by 3 bases and J by 2 bases. Inclusive of the bounding cysteine and phenylalanine, the CDR3 is 17 residues long. The read is trimmed to its CDR3 DNA, 51 bases read in frame from base 1. As encoded in the germline V gene, CDR1 is MDHEN while CDR2 is SYDVKM. To note about this clone: Its antigen remains unidentified. No qualities accompany the bases; no much larger clone lies one base away.

Findings and caveats that apply to the study as a whole: Low levels of normalized T-cell clonal expansion were also seen in some patients who did not respond. The antigen specificity of the clonally expanded peripheral T cells was not determined. After ivuxolimab, CD8+ T cells had more expanded clones than CD4+ T cells on average. In the 0.1-3.0 mg/kg groups, partial responders had among the lowest normalized peripheral clonal expansion, particularly in CD8+ T cells. At doses of 0.1 to 3.0 mg/kg, clonal expansion of both CD4+ and CD8+ blood T cells was observed from baseline to week 6.

Genomic DNA was isolated from the sorted cells so that the TCRbeta CDR3 region could be sequenced. TCRbeta CDR3 regions were sequenced using the immunoSEQ Assay. TCRdb limited this immuneACCESS table to in-frame rearrangements with V and J called. A share of clones is missing; checked studies link under half to unresolved V genes, and the rest is unexplained. The sample yields roughly 80,000 clones; about 93% were counted once. Clones ranked in the top ten supply 0.32% of the sample. Patients with a history of autoimmune disease or receiving systemic immunosuppression were excluded from the trial. Peripheral blood for TCR sequencing was collected from all dose cohorts at baseline, on cycle 4 day 1, and on cycle 7 day 1. The samples were taken from a phase I, first-in-human, multicenter, open-label dose-escalation trial of ivuxolimab. Adults with locally advanced or metastatic melanoma, renal cell carcinoma, hepatocellular carcinoma or head and neck squamous cell carcinoma were enrolled in the trial. CD4+ and CD8+ T cells were sorted separately from peripheral blood before TCR sequencing.

Here the chain combines TRBV28 and TRBJ2-1, and TRBD2 aligns with 9 junction nucleotides. The TCR originated in an adult with an advanced solid tumor such as melanoma, head and neck, liver or kidney cancer. This material consisted of CD4+ or CD8+ T cells sorted from blood, taken in a trial of the OX40 agonist ivuxolimab. The nucleotide sequence is given as TGTGCCAGCAGTTTTCTCCAGGGACTAGCCACCTACAATGAGCAGTTCTTC. It translates to CASSFLQGLATYNEQFF.